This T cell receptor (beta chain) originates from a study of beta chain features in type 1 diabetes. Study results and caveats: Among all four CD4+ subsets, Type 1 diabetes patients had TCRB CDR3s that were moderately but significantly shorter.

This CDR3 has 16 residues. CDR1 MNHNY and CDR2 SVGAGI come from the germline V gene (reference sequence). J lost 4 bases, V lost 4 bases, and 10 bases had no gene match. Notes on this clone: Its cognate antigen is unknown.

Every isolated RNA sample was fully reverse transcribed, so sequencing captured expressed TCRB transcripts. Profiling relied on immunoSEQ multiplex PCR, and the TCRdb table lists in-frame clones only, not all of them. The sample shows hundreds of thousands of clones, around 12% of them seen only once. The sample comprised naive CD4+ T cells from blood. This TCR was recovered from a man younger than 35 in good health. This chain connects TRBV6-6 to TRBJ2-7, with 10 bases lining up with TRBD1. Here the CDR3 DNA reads TGTGCCAGCAGTTCTATACTCGGACAGGGGGTTTACGAGCAGTACTTC. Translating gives CASSSILGQGVYEQYF.